The entry that follows covers one TCR beta chain sequence. Its cognate antigen is unknown. The protocol was immunoSEQ multiplex PCR, while the TCRdb copy is restricted to in-frame clones and leaves out a portion. The data hold some 42,000 clones, with around 83% observed a single time. The data originate from a study of lymphopenia after photon versus proton radiotherapy. Study results and limitations: Only patients who died were analyzed for survival; proton advantage is unproven. A bigger post-nadir fall in TCR diversity correlated inversely with survival time in deceased patients.

Trimming shortened V by 0 bases and J by 7 bases, and 19 bases separated the two germline ends. In germline, CDR1 is LGHNA, CDR2 YNFKEQ. CDR3 size: 17 residues. The receptor's source is a woman in her seventies with pancreatic cancer. The sequencing used peripheral blood, collected from a patient treated with proton-based radiotherapy. The chain has TRBV4-2 and TRBJ1-5; maybe TRBD1 (5 bases). CDR3 nucleotides: TGTGCCAGCAGCCAAGATCAACGGACACTTTTTTCCCAGCCCCAGCATTTT. It yields the protein CASSQDQRTLFSQPQHF.